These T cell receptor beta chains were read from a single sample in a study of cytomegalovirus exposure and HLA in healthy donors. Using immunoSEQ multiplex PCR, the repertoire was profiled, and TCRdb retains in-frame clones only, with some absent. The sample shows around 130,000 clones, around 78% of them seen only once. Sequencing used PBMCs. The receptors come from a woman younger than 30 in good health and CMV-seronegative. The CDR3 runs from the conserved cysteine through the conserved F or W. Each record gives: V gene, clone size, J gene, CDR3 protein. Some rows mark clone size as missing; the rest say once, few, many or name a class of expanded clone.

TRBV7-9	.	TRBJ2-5	CASSSYQETQYF
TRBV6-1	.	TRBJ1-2	CASSEAFDTGYTF
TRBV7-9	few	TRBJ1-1	CASSLGTNRGRRTEAFF
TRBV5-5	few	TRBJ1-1	CASSQGLVNTEAFF
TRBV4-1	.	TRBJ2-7	CASSRESGNSEQYF
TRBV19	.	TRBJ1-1	CASSSGQNTEAFF
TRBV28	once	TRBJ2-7	CASSSIAGSYEQYF
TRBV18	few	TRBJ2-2	CASSLGTPLRAGELFF
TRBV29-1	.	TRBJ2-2	CSARRPEVRTGELFF
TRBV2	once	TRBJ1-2	CASKVAVTGVYGYTF
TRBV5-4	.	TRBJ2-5	CASSSAGKTQYF
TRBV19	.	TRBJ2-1	CASSIVQGTYNEQFF
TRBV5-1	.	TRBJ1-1	CASSLGGGEDTEAFF
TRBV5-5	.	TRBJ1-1	CASSLAGSGTEAFF
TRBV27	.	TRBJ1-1	CASGRVNTEAFF
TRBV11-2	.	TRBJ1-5	CASSPGNQPQHF
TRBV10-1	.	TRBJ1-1	CATRDSLNTEAFF
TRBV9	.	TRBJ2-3	CASSTRAASGSMADTQYF
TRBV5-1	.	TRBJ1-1	CASSFGDPPGTGKWDTEAFF
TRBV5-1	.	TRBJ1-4	CASSLGQSNEKLFF
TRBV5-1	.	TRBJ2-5	CASSSTSGWETQYF
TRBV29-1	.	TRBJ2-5	CSVESLRETQYF
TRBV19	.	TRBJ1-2	CASSIDLEQGNSYTF
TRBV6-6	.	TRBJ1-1	CASSPRWNTEAFF
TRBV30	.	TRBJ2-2	CACRGLAGRTGELFF
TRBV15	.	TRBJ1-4	CATSRAGTLKEKLFF
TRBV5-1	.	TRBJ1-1	CASTISTGNTEAFF
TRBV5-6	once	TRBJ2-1	CASSRLAGSGEQFF
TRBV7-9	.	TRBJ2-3	CASSLHRGGYGDTQYF
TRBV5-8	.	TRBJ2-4	CASSTPQLPPKNIQYF
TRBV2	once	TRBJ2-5	CARGGLAGREQYF
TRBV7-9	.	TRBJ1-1	CASRSQPGQGRAEAFF
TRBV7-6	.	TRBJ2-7	CASSLGQGAYEQYF
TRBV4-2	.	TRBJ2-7	CASSLTGTSRTYEQYF
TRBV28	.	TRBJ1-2	CASSFAVHGYTF
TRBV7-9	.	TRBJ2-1	CASSSILGAGNEQFF